These T cell receptor beta chains were read from a single sample in a study of shared clonotypes between healthy human individuals. This table comes from immunoSEQ multiplex PCR, and its TCRdb copy is limited to in-frame clones, with some not included. Found here are hundreds of thousands of clones, about 90% of them singletons; the top ten hold 24%. The sequencing input was naive CD8+ T cells sorted from blood. The receptors shown here come from a man aged 25-45 years in good health. Each CDR3 is given with its conserved first and last residue. D genes are given only for firm matches. A row's size may be missing; if present it is once, few, many or a size class.

abundance: .
d_gene: TRBD1
v_gene: TRBV29-1
j_gene: TRBJ1-2
CDR3nt: TGCAGCGTTGAAGTAGTCGGACAGGGTGACTATGGCTACACCTTC
CDR3aa: CSVEVVGQGDYGYTF

abundance: .
d_gene: .
v_gene: TRBV9
j_gene: TRBJ2-3
CDR3nt: TGTGCCAGCAGCGTAGAGGGGGTCCACACAGATACGCAGTATTTT
CDR3aa: CASSVEGVHTDTQYF

abundance: .
d_gene: TRBD2
v_gene: TRBV9
j_gene: TRBJ2-1
CDR3nt: TGTGCCAGCTCCGGGACTAGCGGGTCCAATGAGCAGTTCTTC
CDR3aa: CASSGTSGSNEQFF

abundance: .
d_gene: TRBD1
v_gene: TRBV28
j_gene: TRBJ2-2
CDR3nt: TGTGCCAGCAGAGGCACCCGGGACAGGGTCTTTCTCTGGGGCACCGGGGAGCTGTTTTTT
CDR3aa: CASRGTRDRVFLWGTGELFF

abundance: .
d_gene: .
v_gene: TRBV7-7
j_gene: TRBJ2-5
CDR3nt: TGTGCTAGCAGCTTGGGGTACAGGGTTTCACAAGAGACCCAGTACTTC
CDR3aa: CASSLGYRVSQETQYF

abundance: .
d_gene: .
v_gene: TRBV29-1
j_gene: TRBJ2-1
CDR3nt: TGCAGCGTTGATTTCGCAATTAAGGGTTTCTACAATGAGCAGTTCTTC
CDR3aa: CSVDFAIKGFYNEQFF

abundance: .
d_gene: TRBD1
v_gene: TRBV27
j_gene: TRBJ2-1
CDR3nt: TGTGCCAGCAGTGGACAGGGGGCCTTCAATGAGCAGTTCTTC
CDR3aa: CASSGQGAFNEQFF

abundance: .
d_gene: .
v_gene: TRBV27
j_gene: TRBJ2-3
CDR3nt: TGTGCCAGCGGCCCGATCGGCATTAGCACAGATACGCAGTATTTT
CDR3aa: CASGPIGISTDTQYF

abundance: once
d_gene: .
v_gene: TRBV30
j_gene: TRBJ2-7
CDR3nt: TGTGCCTGGAGTGTTGGGACATCCCACTACGAGCAGTACTTC
CDR3aa: CAWSVGTSHYEQYF

abundance: .
d_gene: TRBD1
v_gene: TRBV27
j_gene: TRBJ2-7
CDR3nt: TGTGCCAGTACCCTAAATGGGGACAGTACTACCTACGAGCAGTACTTC
CDR3aa: CASTLNGDSTTYEQYF

abundance: .
d_gene: .
v_gene: TRBV10-1
j_gene: TRBJ2-2
CDR3nt: TGCGCCAGCAGTGATGTTACGGGGCAGGGCGCCGGGGAGCTGTTTTTT
CDR3aa: CASSDVTGQGAGELFF

abundance: .
d_gene: .
v_gene: TRBV14
j_gene: TRBJ2-1
CDR3nt: TGTGCCAGCAGCCCCGGACTACTTTCGATTATCAATGAGCAGTTCTTC
CDR3aa: CASSPGLLSIINEQFF

abundance: .
d_gene: .
v_gene: TRBV14
j_gene: TRBJ2-2
CDR3nt: TGTGCCAGCAGCCTAGAGCTCTTTGCGGAGCTGTTTTTT
CDR3aa: CASSLELFAELFF

abundance: .
d_gene: .
v_gene: TRBV19
j_gene: TRBJ2-1
CDR3nt: TGTGCCAGTAGTATCGCCCCCCACAATGAGCAGTTCTTC
CDR3aa: CASSIAPHNEQFF

abundance: .
d_gene: .
v_gene: TRBV28
j_gene: TRBJ1-1
CDR3nt: TGTGCCAGCAGTTTTACGCCGAACACTGAAGCTTTCTTT
CDR3aa: CASSFTPNTEAFF

abundance: .
d_gene: TRBD1
v_gene: TRBV27
j_gene: TRBJ1-2
CDR3nt: TGTGCCAGCAAACAGGGGGCGGGTGGCTACACCTTC
CDR3aa: CASKQGAGGYTF

abundance: .
d_gene: TRBD2
v_gene: TRBV6-5
j_gene: TRBJ2-1
CDR3nt: TGTGCCAGCAGCTCCGGGACTAGCAGCAATGAGCAGTTCTTC
CDR3aa: CASSSGTSSNEQFF

abundance: .
d_gene: .
v_gene: TRBV9
j_gene: TRBJ2-7
CDR3nt: TGTGCCAGCAGCGGGGCTGGTACCTACGAGCAGTACTTC
CDR3aa: CASSGAGTYEQYF

abundance: .
d_gene: TRBD2
v_gene: TRBV7-8
j_gene: TRBJ2-7
CDR3nt: TGTGCCAGCAGCTTAGGCGGGAGCTTAGCCTACGAGCAGTACTTC
CDR3aa: CASSLGGSLAYEQYF

abundance: .
d_gene: TRBD1
v_gene: TRBV27
j_gene: TRBJ2-1
CDR3nt: TGTGCCAGCAGTCTACAGGGGATTGCAGACAATGAGCAGTTCTTC
CDR3aa: CASSLQGIADNEQFF

abundance: .
d_gene: .
v_gene: TRBV10-1
j_gene: TRBJ2-7
CDR3nt: TGCGCCAGCAGTGATATGGGCTACGAGCAGTACTTC
CDR3aa: CASSDMGYEQYF

abundance: .
d_gene: .
v_gene: TRBV11-3
j_gene: TRBJ1-3
CDR3nt: TGTGCCAGCTCGGGCACAAACTCTGGAAACACCATATATTTT
CDR3aa: CASSGTNSGNTIYF

abundance: .
d_gene: .
v_gene: TRBV6-6
j_gene: TRBJ2-3
CDR3nt: TGTGCCAGCAGTTACGCGGGTGCCACAGATACGCAGTATTTT
CDR3aa: CASSYAGATDTQYF

abundance: .
d_gene: .
v_gene: TRBV27
j_gene: TRBJ2-7
CDR3nt: TGTGCCAGCAGTTTTCGCGGCAGTTACTACGAGCAGTACTTC
CDR3aa: CASSFRGSYYEQYF

abundance: once
d_gene: TRBD1
v_gene: TRBV7-9
j_gene: TRBJ2-5
CDR3nt: TGTGCCAGCAGCGCCACCGGGACAGGGGCTTGGGAGACCCAGTACTTC
CDR3aa: CASSATGTGAWETQYF

abundance: .
d_gene: .
v_gene: TRBV21-1
j_gene: TRBJ1-1
CDR3nt: TGTGCCAGCAGCAAACGGGGCAGTATGAACACTGAAGCTTTCTTT
CDR3aa: CASSKRGSMNTEAFF

abundance: .
d_gene: .
v_gene: TRBV23-1
j_gene: TRBJ2-7
CDR3nt: TGCGCCAGCCCTGGAGCCTCCTACGAGCAGTACTTC
CDR3aa: CASPGASYEQYF

abundance: .
d_gene: TRBD2
v_gene: TRBV7-6
j_gene: TRBJ2-3
CDR3nt: TGTGCCAGCAGCTTAAAACTAGCGGGAGGGTCACGTTGGTTGACTAGCACAGATACGCAGTATTTT
CDR3aa: CASSLKLAGGSRWLTSTDTQYF

abundance: .
d_gene: TRBD2
v_gene: TRBV4-3
j_gene: TRBJ2-1
CDR3nt: TGCGCCAGCAGCCAAGATCGACTAGCGGAGGTGAATGAGCAGTTCTTC
CDR3aa: CASSQDRLAEVNEQFF

abundance: .
d_gene: TRBD2
v_gene: TRBV27
j_gene: TRBJ2-7
CDR3nt: TGTGCCAGCAGTTTATCCGGGGGGGTTCTAAACGAGCAGTACTTC
CDR3aa: CASSLSGGVLNEQYF

abundance: .
d_gene: .
v_gene: TRBV29-1
j_gene: TRBJ1-1
CDR3nt: TGCAGCGTTGGACGGGGAACGAACACTGAAGCTTTCTTT
CDR3aa: CSVGRGTNTEAFF

abundance: .
d_gene: .
v_gene: TRBV28
j_gene: TRBJ2-2
CDR3nt: TGTGCCAGCCTTGCTCCTACCGGGGAGCTGTTTTTT
CDR3aa: CASLAPTGELFF

abundance: once
d_gene: TRBD1
v_gene: TRBV29-1
j_gene: TRBJ2-7
CDR3nt: TGCAGCGTTCAAGGGACAGGGGCAATCTACGAGCAGTACTTC
CDR3aa: CSVQGTGAIYEQYF

abundance: .
d_gene: .
v_gene: TRBV21-1
j_gene: TRBJ2-6
CDR3nt: TGTGCCAGCAGCAAAGAAGGCCGGACAGGGGATCGAGCCAACGTCCTGACTTTC
CDR3aa: CASSKEGRTGDRANVLTF

abundance: .
d_gene: .
v_gene: TRBV27
j_gene: TRBJ2-7
CDR3nt: TGTGCCAGCAGTTGGGGGACTCACTACGAGCAGTACTTC
CDR3aa: CASSWGTHYEQYF

abundance: .
d_gene: TRBD2
v_gene: TRBV19
j_gene: TRBJ2-5
CDR3nt: TGTGCCAGTAGTATCGGAGCGGGAGGGAGAGAAGAGACCCAGTACTTC
CDR3aa: CASSIGAGGREETQYF

abundance: .
d_gene: .
v_gene: TRBV6-6
j_gene: TRBJ1-2
CDR3nt: TGTGCCAGCAGTTACATCGCAAGCTTTAACTATGGCTACACCTTC
CDR3aa: CASSYIASFNYGYTF

abundance: .
d_gene: .
v_gene: TRBV7-9
j_gene: TRBJ2-1
CDR3nt: TGTGCCAGCAGCTTAAAGGTAACGAGCTCCTACAATGAGCAGTTCTTC
CDR3aa: CASSLKVTSSYNEQFF

abundance: .
d_gene: .
v_gene: TRBV27
j_gene: TRBJ2-2
CDR3nt: TGTGCCAGCAGCCCCGGCATGAACACCGGGGAGCTGTTTTTT
CDR3aa: CASSPGMNTGELFF